This TCR beta chain was retrieved from a study of CXCR3-negative and CXCR3-positive naive CD8 T cells. Study overall: The TRB read total, approximately 150 million, broke down to about 1.5 +/- 0.3 million reads per library.

Overall study results and limits: CXCR3-positive naive cells carried more hydrophobic TRB CDR3s than CXCR3-negative ones.

Naive CD8+ T cells showed CD45RO-CCR7+CD27+CD95-. UMI labels and 5' RACE were used to prepare the TRB cDNA libraries. No DNA is given; TCRdb re-called the 5' RACE reads and lists each CDR3 protein once. Its clone listing holds 95,000 to 100,000 distinct CDR3 sequences. To note about this clonotype: The antigen is unknown.

The specimen sequenced was naive CXCR3+ CD8+ T cells from blood. Subset meaning: CD45RO-CCR7+CD27+CD95- naive CD8+ T cells expressing CXCR3 (TNR3+). This clonotype originated in a human donor in good health. Some clones in this sample may be carry-over from other donors' samples.

The CDR3 protein is CASSLGGGLYNEQFF. The chain employs TRBV7-9 and TRBJ2-1; TCRdb names TRBD1, which stays unverified in the absence of DNA. Looked up from germline, CDR1 is SEHNR and CDR2 is FQNEAQ (reference sequence). The CDR3 is 15 amino acids.